The subject of this entry is one T cell receptor beta chain. Its matching antigen is unknown. These data originate in a study of T cell repertoires in cytomegalovirus infection. Study-wide context: As its CMV epitopes, the study selected recently identified HLA-C-restricted and well-studied HLA-B-restricted targets. Indicated by public TCR beta signatures were CMV infection and matching HLA type. Study results and limitations: Based on cumulative public TCR beta family frequency, carriers of CMV plus the relevant HLA were identified. Dominant in the ex vivo response were TCR beta clonotypes restricted by HLA-C and specific for CMV.

TCRdb used MiXCR to reprocess the reads, holding one entry per CDR3 protein. The table has about 770,000 distinct CDR3 sequences, about 27% seen once. Trimming took 4 bases from V and 2 from J, leaving 11 bases between them. This CDR3 region has 15 residues. The specimen was cultured CD8+ T cells from PBMCs, collected from culture after CMV antigen stimulation. The chain joins TRBV12-3 or TRBV12-4 to TRBJ2-2; tentatively, D is TRBD1 or TRBD2 (5 bases each). The TCR sequence derives from a human donor in good health (CMV status not recorded). Some clones in this sample may be carry-over from other donors' samples. The CDR3 protein is CASSSGGFNTGELFF. The DNA for the CDR3 is TGTGCCAGCAGTTCTGGGGGATTCAACACCGGGGAGCTGTTTTTT.